The 23 T cell receptor beta chains below come from one sample, sequenced in a study of T cell changes during pregnancy in multiple sclerosis. Sequenced by immunoSEQ multiplex PCR; TCRdb stores in-frame clones only, minus some. The table lists roughly 40,000 clones, just over 85% of them singletons. The sequencing here drew on CD4+ T cells from peripheral blood mononuclear cells, taken before pregnancy. The source is a female donor with multiple sclerosis, enrolled in a pregnancy study.

The genes are TRBV18 and TRBJ1-4; TRBD1 aligns across 8 bases. Germline CDR1 and CDR2: KGHSH and LQKENI. With V trimmed by 2 bases and J by 7 bases, 0 bases remained unmatched. The CDR3 runs to 13 residues. As DNA, the CDR3 is TGTGCCAGCTCACCAGGACAGGGTGAAAAACTGTTTTTT. Amino acid sequence: CASSPGQGEKLFF.

This chain links TRBV4-1 with TRBJ2-7; tentative D call: TRBD2 (5 bases). V dropped 0 bases and J dropped 0 bases, with 9 bases sitting between them. CDR3 length: 15 amino acids. Germline CDR1 MGHRA, CDR2 YSYEKL. The chain's CDR3 is CASSQEGALSYEQYF. In DNA, the CDR3 is TGCGCCAGCAGCCAAGAGGGAGCGCTCTCCTACGAGCAGTACTTC.

Here the CDR3 reads CASRDSEHQPQHF. For the CDR3, the DNA is TGTGCCAGCAGGGACAGCGAACATCAGCCCCAGCATTTT. The chain employs TRBV2 and TRBJ1-5; D is possibly TRBD1 (6 bases). Trimming pared 6 bases from V and 5 bases from J, leaving 11 bases between. CDR3 length: 13 amino acids. CDR1 is SNHLY, CDR2 FYNNEI, per germline.

The rearrangement uses TRBV2 and TRBJ1-1; 7 bases fit TRBD1. Trimming cost V 4 bases and J 4 bases; bases outside gene matches: 9. The CDR3 spans 15 residues. Germline V gene sequence: CDR1 SNHLY, CDR2 FYNNEI. Here the CDR3 DNA reads TGTGCCAGCAGTGGGGACAGACGCTGGGGCACTGAAGCTTTCTTT. Encoded protein: CASSGDRRWGTEAFF.

This chain connects TRBV7-3 to TRBJ1-1, with D perhaps TRBD1 (5 bases). CDR1 and CDR2 from the germline V gene are SGHTA and FQGTGA. This CDR3 has 16 amino acids. V lost 2 bases and J lost 4, with 17 bases in between. CDR3 region: CASSLGVSQGLTEAFF. The CDR3, as DNA: TGTGCCAGCAGCTTAGGGGTGAGTCAGGGACTCACTGAAGCTTTCTTT.

The chain recombines TRBV29-1 with TRBJ2-5, with TRBD2 matching over 7 bases. This CDR3 region has 14 residues. The germline V gene encodes CDR1 SQVTM and CDR2 ANQGSEA. V dropped 4 bases and J dropped 4; count of bases not matched to a gene: 9. Here the CDR3 reads CSVGRDYKLETQYF. The DNA of the CDR3 is TGCAGCGTTGGACGGGACTATAAGTTAGAGACCCAGTACTTC.

The chain employs TRBV5-4 and TRBJ1-1; D remains ambiguous. V was shortened by 4 bases and J by 8 bases, with 21 bases between the two germline ends. CDR3 length: 15 residues. CDR1 and CDR2 from the germline V gene are SGHNT and YYREEE (reference sequence). CDR3 in DNA: TGTGCCAGCAGCCCTACCACACAAATGGGAGGGGAAGCTTTCTTT. Translation: CASSPTTQMGGEAFF. Full variable domain (missing parts from reference TRBV5-4 and TRBJ1-1): ETGVTQSPTHLIKTRGQQVTLRCSSQSGHNTVSWYQQALGQGPQFIFQYYREEENGRGNFPPRFSGLQFPNYSSELNVNALELDDSALYLCASSPTTQMGGEAFFGQGTRLTVV.

The rearrangement joins TRBV10-3 to TRBJ1-3; a weak D match, TRBD1 (6 bases). This CDR3 comprises 15 residues. The germline V gene has CDR1 ENHRY and CDR2 SYGVKD. The V end lost 10 bases, the J end lost 9 bases, and 25 bases lay between the germline ends. CDR3 DNA sequence: TGTGCCACCACCGGGGGGCAGGGGAAGGAAGGCACCATATATTTT. Its protein is CATTGGQGKEGTIYF.

The chain combines TRBV5-1 with TRBJ2-7, with D possibly being TRBD2 (6 bases). This CDR3 comprises 14 residues. V was trimmed by 4 bases and J by 5 bases, leaving 16 bases between them. CDR1 SGHRS and CDR2 YFSETQ come from the germline V gene. This CDR3 reads CASSLLTSYDEQYF. CDR3 coding DNA: TGCGCCAGCAGCCTCCTGACTAGTTATGACGAGCAGTACTTC.

The chain is built from TRBV18 and TRBJ2-7; the D gene is possibly TRBD1 (6 bases). The ends were cut back, 3 bases at V and 3 bases at J, with 15 bases in the middle. This CDR3 spans 15 amino acids. In germline, CDR1 is KGHSH, CDR2 LQKENI. CDR3 residues: CASSPNEDSLYEQYF. The CDR3 coding sequence is TGTGCCAGCTCACCGAATGAGGACAGCCTCTACGAGCAGTACTTC.

The V call is TRBV5-5, the J call TRBJ1-1, with a weak D call TRBD1 (6 bases). Germline values: CDR1 SGHKS, CDR2 YYEKEE (reference sequence). The CDR3 is made up of 16 amino acids. V shed 1 base and J shed 1 base, with 14 bases lying between them. The CDR3 coding sequence is TGTGCCAGCAGCTTGCTGGGACACCCAGGGAACACTGAAGCTTTCTTT. As protein: CASSLLGHPGNTEAFF.

The genes are TRBV5-1 and TRBJ2-1; TRBD2 matches at 7 bases. CDR1 is SGHRS and CDR2 is YFSETQ in the germline V gene. The CDR3 has 15 amino acids. The V gene end was trimmed by 1 base and the J gene end by 6 bases; junction bases not matched to a gene: 7. The CDR3 coding sequence is TGCGCCAGCAGCTTGTTGGCGGGAGCAGGCAATGAGCAGTTCTTC. It is translated as CASSLLAGAGNEQFF.

This rearrangement joins TRBV28 to TRBJ2-7, with D possibly matching TRBD2 (7 bases). This CDR3 has 17 residues. CDR1 is MDHEN and CDR2 is SYDVKM in the germline V gene. V was trimmed by 1 base and J by 2 bases, leaving 18 bases between them. The CDR3 DNA is TGTGCCAGCAGTTTATTCGGGGCGGGGGCCCGTCCCTACGAGCAGTACTTC. This sequence encodes CASSLFGAGARPYEQYF.

This sequence joins TRBV5-1 and TRBJ1-4, with D possibly matching TRBD1 (5 bases). V lost 4 bases and J lost 7, with 14 bases in between. CDR3 length equals 14 residues. Germline CDR1 reads SGHRS; CDR2 reads YFSETQ. This chain's CDR3 is CASSQGLRGEKLFF. The CDR3 region has the DNA TGCGCCAGCAGCCAGGGACTGAGGGGTGAAAAACTGTTTTTT.

V gene TRBV5-1 combines with J gene TRBJ1-2; D possibly corresponds to TRBD1 (6 bases). Germline-derived CDR1 and CDR2 are SGHRS and YFSETQ. The V end lost 0 bases, the J end lost 3 bases, and 9 bases lay between the germline ends. CDR3 length equals 14 residues. This CDR3 is CASSLDRVDYGYTF. CDR3 bases: TGCGCCAGCAGCTTGGACAGGGTGGACTATGGCTACACCTTC.

This sequence joins TRBV4-3 and TRBJ2-7; 10 bases are shared with TRBD1. Losses at the gene ends were 4 bases for V and 5 bases for J; bases not matched to a gene: 2. The CDR3 runs to 13 residues. Germline lookup yields CDR1 LGHNA and CDR2 YSLEER. The CDR3 DNA sequence: TGCGCCAGCAGCCCTGGACAGGGGGACGAGCAGTACTTC. Amino acid sequence: CASSPGQGDEQYF.

J is TRBJ1-1 and V is TRBV12-5; TRBD1 is a possible D gene (6 bases). The CDR3 has 13 residues. The V and J ends lost 3 bases and 4 bases respectively, with 9 bases between them. Per the germline V gene, CDR1 is LGHNT and CDR2 is FRNRAP. CDR3 coding DNA: TGTGCTAGTGGTTTTGGACAGCTCACTGAAGCTTTCTTT. It codes for CASGFGQLTEAFF.

Comment on this clone: A read error may account for a junction end that differs from germline. This chain links TRBV7-7 with TRBJ2-5, with D possibly matching TRBD2 (6 bases). CDR1 is SSHAT, CDR2 FNYEAQ, per germline (reference sequence). The CDR3 runs 15 residues. For the CDR3, the DNA is TGTGCTAGCAGCCTAGGGACTGCGGGCCAAGAGACCCAGTACTTC. This encodes CASSLGTAGQETQYF.

The chain employs TRBV11-1 and TRBJ1-2; 7 positions match TRBD1. CDR3 length equals 15 residues. J lost 6 bases, V lost 0 bases, and 7 bases had no gene match. Germline V gene lookup returns CDR1 SGHAT and CDR2 FQDESV (reference sequence). DNA for the CDR3: TGTGCCAGCAGCTTAGCCCCGGGACAGTCACATGGCTACACCTTC. Protein sequence: CASSLAPGQSHGYTF.

The chain has TRBV4-3 and TRBJ1-4; D is undetermined. V lost 4 bases to trimming and J lost 8 bases, with 14 bases between them. Germline V gene sequence: CDR1 LGHNA, CDR2 YSLEER. The CDR3 length is 14 residues. The CDR3 region is CASSRLQASEKLFF. The CDR3 nucleotides read TGCGCCAGCAGCCGATTGCAGGCTTCCGAAAAACTGTTTTTT.

This clone occurred once. This chain connects TRBV7-6 to TRBJ2-1, with 11 bases fitting TRBD1. The J segment lost 8 bases and the V segment lost 0 bases, leaving 12 bases of the junction unmatched. The CDR3 extends over 18 amino acids. CDR1 and CDR2 from the germline V gene are SGHVS and FNYEAQ. DNA of the CDR3: TGTGCCAGCAGCTTAGCGCCCGGACAGGGGGCCGCCGCGGATGAGCAGTTCTTC. As protein: CASSLAPGQGAAADEQFF.

The chain combines TRBV6-1 with TRBJ2-1; 9 positions match TRBD2. This CDR3 is 15 amino acids long. Germline lookup yields CDR1 MNHNS and CDR2 SASEGT. V was clipped by 6 bases and J by 3 bases; unmatched bases: 6. The DNA for the CDR3 is TGTGCCAGCAGAAGGGGACTAGCCGGCTACAATGAGCAGTTCTTC. Translated: CASRRGLAGYNEQFF.

This chain joins TRBV25-1 and TRBJ2-3, with D maybe TRBD2 (6 bases). Germline V gene lookup returns CDR1 MGHDK and CDR2 SYGVNS. Trimming pared 4 bases from V and 4 bases from J, leaving 12 bases between. This CDR3 contains 14 residues. For the CDR3, the DNA is TGTGCCAGCAGTGGTAGTAGCGGCCCAGATACGCAGTATTTT. Amino acids: CASSGSSGPDTQYF.